What follows are 2 T cell receptor beta chains derived from one specimen sequenced in a study of CD8 T cells in ankylosing spondylitis. The study's findings and limits: Seemingly characteristic of ankylosing spondylitis blood was a TCR beta motif consisting of about 8 highly homologous variants.

No antigen has been identified for these receptors. TCRdb re-called the 5' RACE reads with MiXCR, one entry per CDR3 protein. The sample has some 840,000 distinct CDR3 sequences; over 9.5% are singletons. What was sequenced was blood, either unsorted or a sorted T cell fraction (not recorded which). The source of these receptors is a male donor with ankylosing spondylitis.

A few counts support this clonotype. In DNA, the CDR3 is TGTGCCAGCAGCTTGGGAAACCGGCGCACAGATACGCAGTATTTT. Translation: CASSLGNRRTDTQYF. V and J are TRBV5-6 and TRBJ2-3; D is unclear. Germline V gives CDR1 SGHDT, CDR2 YYEEEE. Trimming stripped 0 bases from V and 1 base from J, with 9 bases between. This CDR3 contains 15 residues.

V gene TRBV12-3 or TRBV12-4 combines with J gene TRBJ2-3; 15 bases are shared with TRBD2. The CDR3 covers 19 residues. The trim removed 6 bases at V and 3 bases at J, leaving 13 bases unmatched. The CDR3 sequence: CASSQVPGLAGGITDTQYF. The DNA for the CDR3 is TGTGCCAGCAGCCAAGTACCGGGACTAGCGGGAGGTATAACAGATACGCAGTATTTT.